Described below is a single T cell receptor (beta chain) sequence and its context. CDR3 length: 12 amino acids. Germline CDR1 and CDR2: LGHDT and YNNKEL (reference sequence). Germline trimming cut 7 bases from V and 7 bases from J; bases unmatched to any gene: 4. In the source study's methods: Amplification of reference gene primers provided the estimated nucleated cell counts. The protocol was immunoSEQ multiplex PCR, while the TCRdb copy is restricted to in-frame clones and leaves out a portion. From that table come the V and J calls and clone size; the DNA was used to work out D and trimming. The sample shows 100,000 to 150,000 clones, approximately 88% of them seen only once. This record belongs to a study of blood T cell repertoires in COVID-19. The wider study: Sites across the United States, Italy and Spain contributed samples from acute and convalescent COVID-19. Sample material is recorded as cDNA or gDNA derived from T cells, B-cell-depleted T cells, or PBMCs.

Sequencing input: peripheral blood. The V and J genes are TRBV3-1 (or the pseudogene TRBV3-2) and TRBJ2-7; 10 bases match TRBD2. The TCR was taken from a man between 65 and 80 years old with active COVID-19. The CDR3 spells CASTLAGDEQYF. CDR3 bases: TGTGCCAGCACCCTAGCGGGAGATGAGCAGTACTTC.